Below, 24 T cell receptor beta chains from the same sample are listed, as sequenced in a study of regulatory T cells in long-lasting Graves disease. Time point specified: newly diagnosed GD, antithyroid drugs for less than 3 months. Isolated PBMC RNA provided the starting material for the TCR library. Libraries of TCR beta came from iRepertoire HTBI primers plus Arm-PCR of CDR3 regions. MiXCR, run by TCRdb on the multiplex PCR reads, gives a single entry per CDR3 protein. This table holds hundreds of thousands of distinct CDR3 sequences, 15% to 20% found once. The same data also went into a second study, on T cells in Graves' hyperthyroidism and ophthalmopathy.

Here the sequenced sample was peripheral blood mononuclear cells (PBMCs), taken at new diagnosis, from a patient treated with antithyroid drugs. Source of these receptors: a woman in her thirties with Graves disease.

This clonotype was seen many times. In nucleotides, the CDR3 is TGCAGTGCTACGGTGGACTACACCTACGAGCAGTACTTC. This codes for CSATVDYTYEQYF. The chain has TRBV20-1 and TRBJ2-7, with D perhaps TRBD2 (6 bases). The V gene lost 4 bases and the J gene lost 2 bases, with 12 bases spanning the gap. This CDR3 region has 13 residues. CDR1 is DFQATT and CDR2 is SNEGSKA in the germline V gene (reference sequence).

On this clonotype: Possible read error: a much larger clone is one base away. This rearrangement joins TRBV7-3 to TRBJ2-3; D may correspond to TRBD1 or TRBD2 (6 bases each). CDR3 length equals 15 residues. Germline assignment: CDR1 SGHTA and CDR2 FQGTGA. CDR3 region: CAGSFQGTSTDTQYF. The CDR3 DNA sequence: TGTGCCGGCAGCTTTCAGGGGACTAGCACAGATACGCAGTATTTT. Full variable domain (rest looked up from reference TRBV7-3 and TRBJ2-3): GAGVSQTPSNKVTEKGKYVELRCDPISGHTALYWYRQSLGQGPEFLIYFQGTGAADDSGLPNDRFFAVRPEGSVSTLKIQRTERGDSAVYLCAGSFQGTSTDTQYFGPGTRLTVL.

This rearrangement joins TRBV27 to TRBJ2-7, with TRBD2 matching 12 bases. The CDR3 has 14 amino acids. The germline gives CDR1 MNHEY, CDR2 SMNVEV (reference sequence). V trimming: 6 bases; J trimming: 5 bases; junction bases outside the gene matches: 5. For the CDR3, the DNA is TGTGCCAGCAGGCCTAGCGGGGGGGGCCACGAGCAGTACTTC. Encoded protein: CASRPSGGGHEQYF.

This clonotype has a count of ten or more. V usage is TRBV28 and J usage is TRBJ1-2; 7 bases match TRBD1. V trimming: 7 bases; J trimming: 4 bases; junction bases outside the gene matches: 9. Germline CDR1 MDHEN, CDR2 SYDVKM. The CDR3 totals 14 residues. The CDR3 protein is CASKLPGGGYGYTF. The CDR3 DNA sequence: TGTGCCAGCAAACTACCAGGGGGAGGCTATGGCTACACCTTC.

This clonotype has just a few counts. The chain combines TRBV7-2 with TRBJ1-1, with D possibly being TRBD1 (5 bases). This CDR3 is 16 amino acids long. The V gene lost 4 bases and the J gene lost 2 bases, with 17 bases spanning the gap. Germline CDR1 reads SGHTA; CDR2 reads FQGNSA. This chain's CDR3 is CASSYSGTAINTEAFF. CDR3 nucleotides: TGTGCCAGCAGCTATTCCGGGACCGCGATTAACACTGAAGCTTTCTTT.

This sequence joins TRBV20-1 and TRBJ2-7, with TRBD1 identical over 7 bases. V was pared by 4 bases and J by 2 bases, with 5 bases of the junction left unmatched. The CDR3 consists of 13 residues. CDR1 is DFQATT, CDR2 SNEGSKA, per germline (reference sequence). CDR3 region: CSATDRAPYEQYF. DNA for the CDR3: TGCAGTGCTACCGACAGGGCCCCCTACGAGCAGTACTTC.

In its sample, this clonotype was seen many times. V is TRBV28 and J is TRBJ2-7, with 9 bases matching TRBD1. Germline CDR1 reads MDHEN; CDR2 reads SYDVKM. The junction had 3 bases not matched to a gene; V was cut back by 7 bases and J by 2 bases. CDR3 length: 13 residues. As DNA, the CDR3 is TGTGCCAGCATAGGGACAGGGCCCTACGAGCAGTACTTC. Protein: CASIGTGPYEQYF. The full variable domain, its missing parts supplied by reference TRBV28 and TRBJ2-7, is DVKVTQSSRYLVKRTGEKVFLECVQDMDHENMFWYRQDPGLGLRLIYFSYDVKMKEKGDIPEGYSVSREKKERFSLILESASTNQTSMYLCASIGTGPYEQYFGPGTRLTVT.

In its sample, this clonotype was seen many times. The V gene is TRBV7-9, the J gene TRBJ2-5; 10 bases are a match to TRBD1. CDR3 size: 14 residues. The germline V gene has CDR1 SEHNR and CDR2 FQNEAQ (reference sequence). J was trimmed by 4 bases and V by 5 bases; bases with no gene match: 4. The CDR3 DNA reads as TGTGCCAGCAGCCAGAGGACAGGGGGAGAGACCCAGTACTTC. It yields the protein CASSQRTGGETQYF.

The sample holds a few counts of this clonotype. The chain recombines TRBV19 with TRBJ2-1, with D unclear. The CDR3 runs 16 residues. Germline CDR1 LNHDA, CDR2 SQIVND (reference sequence). Trimming stripped 2 bases from V and 4 bases from J, with 15 bases between. The CDR3 loop reads CASSIRPTSLYNEQFF. The CDR3 region has the DNA TGTGCCAGTAGTATACGCCCGACTTCACTTTACAATGAGCAGTTCTTC.

This clonotype has a count of ten or more. This chain uses TRBV7-8 with TRBJ2-5; no definite D call. V was trimmed by 6 bases and J by 0 bases, leaving 14 bases between them. CDR3 length: 15 residues. Germline lookup yields CDR1 SGHVS and CDR2 FQNEAQ. CDR3: CASRTAVSYQETQYF. CDR3 sequence (DNA): TGTGCCAGCAGGACGGCGGTTTCGTACCAAGAGACCCAGTACTTC.

This clonotype turned up a few times. The chain is built from TRBV5-1 and TRBJ2-1; TRBD2 aligns across 13 bases. This CDR3 has 16 amino acids. Unmatched junction bases numbered 10, after V lost 6 bases and J lost 7 bases. CDR1 and CDR2 (germline): SGHRS, YFSETQ. The CDR3 DNA reads TGCGCCAGCATACAACTAGCGGGGGGGACTTTGAATGAGCAGTTCTTC. Its protein is CASIQLAGGTLNEQFF.

This clonotype was detected ten times or more. CDR3 DNA sequence: TGCAGTGCTAGAGACCCGGGACAGGACCATGAGCAGTTCTTC. It codes for CSARDPGQDHEQFF. The J gene is TRBJ2-1, the V gene TRBV20-1; TRBD1 matches at 8 bases. Germline lookup yields CDR1 DFQATT and CDR2 SNEGSKA (reference sequence). The CDR3 contains 14 residues. V lost 0 bases and J lost 8; bases outside the gene matches: 6.

This clonotype showed up just a few times. J is TRBJ2-7 and V is TRBV20-1; perhaps TRBD1 as D (5 bases). There are 14 residues in the CDR3. V lost 2 bases and J 0 bases, leaving 11 bases between the germline ends. CDR1 is DFQATT and CDR2 is SNEGSKA in the germline V gene (reference sequence). The CDR3 DNA sequence: TGCAGTGCTAGATACAGGTCCCCCTCCTACGAGCAGTACTTC. Encoded protein: CSARYRSPSYEQYF.

J is TRBJ2-5 and V is TRBV7-2; the D gene is possibly TRBD2 (7 bases). Between the trimmed V and J ends, which lost 4 bases and 0 bases, there was a span of 18 bases. The length of the CDR3 is 17 residues. Looked up from germline, CDR1 is SGHTA and CDR2 is FQGNSA. The CDR3 nucleotides are TGTGCCAGCAGCTCTCCGGGGGCGCGGGGGTACCAAGAGACCCAGTACTTC. Translation: CASSSPGARGYQETQYF.

The sample holds many counts of this clonotype. The chain links TRBV13 to TRBJ2-7, with TRBD2 matching over 7 bases. The CDR3 is 14 amino acids. CDR1 and CDR2 (germline): PRHDT, FYEKMQ (reference sequence). The ends lost 2 bases at V and 3 bases at J; junction bases unmatched: 4. The CDR3 bases are TGTGCCAGCAGCTTAACGGCGGGGGTCTACGAGCAGTACTTC. As protein: CASSLTAGVYEQYF.

The V call is TRBV30, the J call TRBJ2-4; the D is unclear. Germline V gene data show CDR1 as GTSNPN and CDR2 as SVGIG (reference sequence). The V end lost 2 bases, the J end lost 6 bases, and 26 bases lay between the germline ends. This CDR3 is built from 18 residues. CDR3 sequence (DNA): TGTGCCTGGAGTCCCCCCGAGACACTGCCTTATACATCAAACATTCAGTACTTC. Its translation: CAWSPPETLPYTSNIQYF.

This clonotype was detected only a few times. This chain links TRBV28 with TRBJ2-5; no clear D gene. The length of the CDR3 is 18 residues. The V gene lost 3 bases and the J gene lost 2 bases, with 22 bases spanning the gap. CDR1 and CDR2 from the germline V gene are MDHEN and SYDVKM. The CDR3, as DNA: TGTGCCAGCAGTTTCCCCCTCTACCGAGAGGAAGAGCAAGAGACCCAGTACTTC. This translates into CASSFPLYREEEQETQYF.

This clonotype has only a few counts. The chain couples TRBV5-1 to TRBJ2-7; 10 bases are a match to TRBD2. J gave up 5 bases and V 5 bases, and 4 bases lay outside the gene matches. CDR3 size: 13 residues. The V gene's germline CDR1 is SGHRS and CDR2 YFSETQ. The CDR3 DNA follows: TGCGCCAGCAGATCAGCGGGAGGGAACGAGCAGTACTTC. Protein: CASRSAGGNEQYF.

Ten or more counts support this clonotype. The gene calls are TRBV15 and TRBJ1-2; no definite D call. Germline-derived CDR1 and CDR2 are LNHNV and YYDKDF (reference sequence). CDR3 length: 15 amino acids. V was pared by 0 bases and J by 2 bases, with 10 bases between. The CDR3 protein is CATSRDSTLNYGYTF. The CDR3 coding sequence is TGTGCCACCAGCAGAGATTCCACCCTGAACTATGGCTACACCTTC.

V and J are TRBV19 and TRBJ2-1; no clear D. Trimming took off 6 bases at V and 7 bases at J, with 10 bases between the two ends. The CDR3 runs to 12 residues. Germline CDR1 LNHDA, CDR2 SQIVND (reference sequence). CDR3 in DNA: TGTGCCAGTAGCGAAGTAGGTAATGAGCAGTTCTTC. It codes for CASSEVGNEQFF.

This clonotype was picked up many times. A junction boundary mismatches the germline segment, possibly from a read error. The gene calls are TRBV12-3 or TRBV12-4 and TRBJ2-3; D assignment may be TRBD1 or TRBD2 (5 bases each). The CDR3 consists of 13 residues. The CDR3, as DNA: TGTGCCAGCAGCTTAGGGACCACAGATACGCAGTATTTT. Protein sequence: CASSLGTTDTQYF.

The table lists this clonotype with many counts. V and J are TRBV7-9 and TRBJ2-7; no clear D. Trimming stripped 1 base from V and 8 bases from J, with 12 bases between. CDR1 is SEHNR and CDR2 is FQNEAQ in the germline V gene (reference sequence). The CDR3 covers 13 residues. CDR3 in DNA: TGTGCCAGCAGCTTAGTTGGAAGTTCGAAGCAGTACTTC. The encoded protein is CASSLVGSSKQYF.

This clonotype has ten or more counts. The CDR3 is CASSYSKGQPGQGSEQFF. The CDR3, as DNA: TGTGCCAGCAGTTACTCGAAGGGGCAACCGGGACAGGGGTCTGAGCAGTTCTTC. The chain links TRBV6-5 to TRBJ2-1; TRBD1 aligns across 10 bases. The CDR3 covers 18 residues. Germline lookup yields CDR1 MNHEY and CDR2 SVGAGI. The V gene end was trimmed by 0 bases and the J gene end by 9 bases; junction bases not matched to a gene: 14.

The chain carries TRBV19 and TRBJ1-5; a weak D match, TRBD1 (6 bases). CDR3 length equals 14 residues. Germline V gene data show CDR1 as LNHDA and CDR2 as SQIVND (reference sequence). V lost 3 bases and J lost 9, with 15 bases in between. The CDR3 DNA sequence: TGTGCCAGTAGTATCCCCCAGGGGATGGGGCCCCAGCATTTT. Its protein product is CASSIPQGMGPQHF. Complete variable domain (other parts from reference TRBV19 and TRBJ1-5): DGGITQSPKYLFRKEGQNVTLSCEQNLNHDAMYWYRQDPGQGLRLIYYSQIVNDFQKGDIAEGYSVSREKKESFPLTVTSAQKNPTAFYLCASSIPQGMGPQHFGDGTRLSIL.